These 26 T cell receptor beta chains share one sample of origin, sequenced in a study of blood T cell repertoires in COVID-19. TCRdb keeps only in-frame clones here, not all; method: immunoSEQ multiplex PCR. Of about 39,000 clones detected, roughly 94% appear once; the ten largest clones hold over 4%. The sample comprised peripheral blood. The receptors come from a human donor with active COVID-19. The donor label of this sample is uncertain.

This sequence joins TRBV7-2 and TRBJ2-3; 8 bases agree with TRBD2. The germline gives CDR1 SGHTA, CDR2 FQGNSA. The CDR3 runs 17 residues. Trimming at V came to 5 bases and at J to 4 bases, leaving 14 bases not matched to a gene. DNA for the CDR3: TGTGCCAGCAGCCGCGGGGGGCGGGGGGCCTTCTCAGATACGCAGTATTTT. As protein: CASSRGGRGAFSDTQYF.

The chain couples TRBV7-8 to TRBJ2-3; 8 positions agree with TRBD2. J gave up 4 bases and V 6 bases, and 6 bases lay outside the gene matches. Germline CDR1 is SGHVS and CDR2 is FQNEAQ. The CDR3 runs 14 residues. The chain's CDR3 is CASRITSGSDTQYF. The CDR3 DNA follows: TGTGCCAGCAGGATTACTAGCGGATCAGATACGCAGTATTTT.

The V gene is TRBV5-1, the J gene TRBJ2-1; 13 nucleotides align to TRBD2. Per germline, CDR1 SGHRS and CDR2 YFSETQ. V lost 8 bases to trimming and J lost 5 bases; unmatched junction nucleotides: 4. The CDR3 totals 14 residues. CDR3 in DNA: TGCGCCAGGGGGACTAGCGGGGAGAACAATGAGCAGTTCTTC. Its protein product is CARGTSGENNEQFF.

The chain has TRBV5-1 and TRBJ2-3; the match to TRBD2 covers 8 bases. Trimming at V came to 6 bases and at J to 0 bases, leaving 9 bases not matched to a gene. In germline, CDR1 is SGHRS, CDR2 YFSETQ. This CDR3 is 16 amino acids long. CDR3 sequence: CASTASTSASTDTQYF. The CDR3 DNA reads TGCGCCAGCACCGCCTCGACTAGCGCAAGCACAGATACGCAGTATTTT.

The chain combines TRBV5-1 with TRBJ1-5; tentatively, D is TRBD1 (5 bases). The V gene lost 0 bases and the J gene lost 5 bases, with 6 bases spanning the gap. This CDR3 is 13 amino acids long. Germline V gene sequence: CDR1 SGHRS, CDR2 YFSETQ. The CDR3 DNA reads TGCGCCAGCAGCTTGGTAGGGGATCAGCCCCAGCATTTT. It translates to CASSLVGDQPQHF.

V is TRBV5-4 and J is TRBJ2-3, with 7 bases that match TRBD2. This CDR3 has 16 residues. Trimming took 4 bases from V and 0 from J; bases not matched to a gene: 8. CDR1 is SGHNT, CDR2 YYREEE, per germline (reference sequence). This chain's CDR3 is CASSLRLAQSTDTQYF. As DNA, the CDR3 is TGTGCCAGCAGCCTACGACTAGCCCAAAGCACAGATACGCAGTATTTT.

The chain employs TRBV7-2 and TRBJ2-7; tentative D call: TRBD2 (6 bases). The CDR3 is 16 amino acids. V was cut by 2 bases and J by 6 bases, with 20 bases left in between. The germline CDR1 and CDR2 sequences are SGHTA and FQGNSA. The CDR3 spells CASSLRGRGTAGEQYF. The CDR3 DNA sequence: TGTGCCAGCAGCTTAAGAGGTCGGGGGACGGCCGGCGAGCAGTACTTC.

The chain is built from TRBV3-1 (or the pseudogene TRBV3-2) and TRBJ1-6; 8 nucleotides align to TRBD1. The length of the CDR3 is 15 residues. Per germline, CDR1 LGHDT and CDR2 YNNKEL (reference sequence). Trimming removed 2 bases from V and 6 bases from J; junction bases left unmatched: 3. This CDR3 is CASSQQGARNSPLHF. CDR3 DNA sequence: TGTGCCAGCAGCCAACAGGGGGCGCGTAATTCACCCCTCCACTTT.

The CDR3 reads CASRGTGDSNQPQHF. Written as DNA, the CDR3 is TGTGCCAGCCGCGGGACAGGGGATAGCAATCAGCCCCAGCATTTT. The genes are TRBV18 and TRBJ1-5; the match to TRBD1 covers 10 bases. CDR1 and CDR2 from the germline V gene are KGHSH and LQKENI. The CDR3 sequence is 15 residues long. V shed 8 bases, J shed 0 bases, and the junction held 4 bases outside the gene matches.

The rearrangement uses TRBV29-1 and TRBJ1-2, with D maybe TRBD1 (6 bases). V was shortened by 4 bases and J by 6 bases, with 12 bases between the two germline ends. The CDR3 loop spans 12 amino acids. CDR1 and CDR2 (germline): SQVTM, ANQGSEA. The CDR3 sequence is CSVVLGAHGYTF. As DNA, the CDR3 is TGCAGCGTTGTCCTGGGGGCCCATGGCTACACCTTC. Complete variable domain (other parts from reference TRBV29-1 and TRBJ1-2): SAVISQKPSRDICQRGTSLTIQCQVDSQVTMMFWYRQQPGQSLTLIATANQGSEATYESGFVIDKFPISRPNLTFSTLTVSNMSPEDSSIYLCSVVLGAHGYTFGSGTRLTVV.

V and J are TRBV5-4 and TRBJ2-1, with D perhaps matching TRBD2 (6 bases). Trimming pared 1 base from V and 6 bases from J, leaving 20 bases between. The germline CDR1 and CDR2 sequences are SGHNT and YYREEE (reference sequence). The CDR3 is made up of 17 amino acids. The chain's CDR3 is CASSLLISGESPNEQFF. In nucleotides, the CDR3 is TGTGCCAGCAGCTTGCTAATTTCGGGGGAGTCTCCCAATGAGCAGTTCTTC.

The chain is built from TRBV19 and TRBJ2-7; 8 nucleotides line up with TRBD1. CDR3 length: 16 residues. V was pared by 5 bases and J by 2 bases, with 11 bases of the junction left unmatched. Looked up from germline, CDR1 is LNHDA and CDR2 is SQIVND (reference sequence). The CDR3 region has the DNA TGTGCCAGTAGTCCTCGACAGGGGTACCTAACCTACGAGCAGTACTTC. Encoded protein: CASSPRQGYLTYEQYF. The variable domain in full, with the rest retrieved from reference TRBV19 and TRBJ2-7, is DGGITQSPKYLFRKEGQNVTLSCEQNLNHDAMYWYRQDPGQGLRLIYYSQIVNDFQKGDIAEGYSVSREKKESFPLTVTSAQKNPTAFYLCASSPRQGYLTYEQYFGPGTRLTVT.

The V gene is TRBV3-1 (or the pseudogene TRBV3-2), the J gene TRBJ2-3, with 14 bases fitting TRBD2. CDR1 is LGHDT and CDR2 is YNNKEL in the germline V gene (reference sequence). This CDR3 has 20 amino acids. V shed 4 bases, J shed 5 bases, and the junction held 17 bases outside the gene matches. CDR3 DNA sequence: TGTGCCAGCAGCCGAACCCGACCCACACCCGGGACTAGCGGGGGAGATACGCAGTATTTT. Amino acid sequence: CASSRTRPTPGTSGGDTQYF.

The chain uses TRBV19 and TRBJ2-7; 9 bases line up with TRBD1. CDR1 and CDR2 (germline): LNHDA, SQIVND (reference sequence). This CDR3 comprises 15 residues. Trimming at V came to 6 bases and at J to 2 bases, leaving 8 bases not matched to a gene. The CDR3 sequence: CASRRGTGSPYEQYF. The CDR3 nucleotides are TGTGCCAGTAGACGGGGGACAGGGTCCCCCTACGAGCAGTACTTC. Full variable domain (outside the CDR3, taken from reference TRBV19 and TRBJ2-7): DGGITQSPKYLFRKEGQNVTLSCEQNLNHDAMYWYRQDPGQGLRLIYYSQIVNDFQKGDIAEGYSVSREKKESFPLTVTSAQKNPTAFYLCASRRGTGSPYEQYFGPGTRLTVT.

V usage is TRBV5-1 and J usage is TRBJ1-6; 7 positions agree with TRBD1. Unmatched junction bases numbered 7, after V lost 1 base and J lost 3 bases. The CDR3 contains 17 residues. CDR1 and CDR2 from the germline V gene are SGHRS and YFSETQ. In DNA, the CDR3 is TGCGCCAGCAGCTTGAGAGGGCAGGGGGACTATAATTCACCCCTCCACTTT. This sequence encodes CASSLRGQGDYNSPLHF.

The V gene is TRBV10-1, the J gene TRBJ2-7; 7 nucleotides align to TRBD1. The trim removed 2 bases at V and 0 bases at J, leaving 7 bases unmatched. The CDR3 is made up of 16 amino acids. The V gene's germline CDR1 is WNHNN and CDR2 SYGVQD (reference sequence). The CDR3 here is CASSEAKGANSYEQYF. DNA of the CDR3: TGCGCCAGCAGTGAGGCGAAGGGGGCGAACTCCTACGAGCAGTACTTC.

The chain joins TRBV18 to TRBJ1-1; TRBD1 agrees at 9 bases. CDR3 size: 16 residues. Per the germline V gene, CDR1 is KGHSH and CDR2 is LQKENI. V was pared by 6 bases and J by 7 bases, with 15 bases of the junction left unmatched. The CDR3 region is CASSQTSDRGESEAFF. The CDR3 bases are TGTGCCAGCTCGCAAACTTCGGACAGGGGTGAAAGTGAAGCTTTCTTT.

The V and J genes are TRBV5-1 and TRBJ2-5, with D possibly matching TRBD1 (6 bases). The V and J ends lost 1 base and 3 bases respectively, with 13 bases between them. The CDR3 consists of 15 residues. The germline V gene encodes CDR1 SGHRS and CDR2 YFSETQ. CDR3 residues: CASSLSGAPEETQYF. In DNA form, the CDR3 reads TGCGCCAGCAGCTTGTCAGGGGCGCCAGAAGAGACCCAGTACTTC.

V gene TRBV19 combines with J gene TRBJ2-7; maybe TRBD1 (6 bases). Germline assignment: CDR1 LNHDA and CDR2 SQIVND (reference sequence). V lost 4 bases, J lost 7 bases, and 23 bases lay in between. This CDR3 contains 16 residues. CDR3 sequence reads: CASSNRKQGSVDEQYF. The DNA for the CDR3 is TGTGCCAGTAGTAACCGAAAACAGGGTTCTGTCGATGAGCAGTACTTC. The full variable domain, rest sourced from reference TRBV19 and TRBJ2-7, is DGGITQSPKYLFRKEGQNVTLSCEQNLNHDAMYWYRQDPGQGLRLIYYSQIVNDFQKGDIAEGYSVSREKKESFPLTVTSAQKNPTAFYLCASSNRKQGSVDEQYFGPGTRLTVT.

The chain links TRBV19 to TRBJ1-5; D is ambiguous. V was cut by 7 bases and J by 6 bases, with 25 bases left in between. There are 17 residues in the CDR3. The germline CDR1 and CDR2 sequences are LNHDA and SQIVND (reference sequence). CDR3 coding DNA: TGTGCCAGTACCCCGAGATTCGGTACCGTCAGAGGTCAGCCCCAGCATTTT. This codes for CASTPRFGTVRGQPQHF.

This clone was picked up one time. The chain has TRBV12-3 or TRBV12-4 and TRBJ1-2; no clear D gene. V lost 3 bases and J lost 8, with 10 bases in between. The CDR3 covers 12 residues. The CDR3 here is CASSFQAVGYTF. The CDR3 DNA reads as TGTGCCAGCAGTTTTCAGGCTGTGGGCTACACCTTC.

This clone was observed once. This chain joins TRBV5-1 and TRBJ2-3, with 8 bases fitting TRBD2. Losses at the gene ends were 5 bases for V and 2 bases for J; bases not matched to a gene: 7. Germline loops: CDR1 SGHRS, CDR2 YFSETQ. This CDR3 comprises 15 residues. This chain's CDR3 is CASSLSGEVTDTQYF. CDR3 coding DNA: TGCGCCAGCAGTCTTAGCGGGGAAGTCACAGATACGCAGTATTTT.

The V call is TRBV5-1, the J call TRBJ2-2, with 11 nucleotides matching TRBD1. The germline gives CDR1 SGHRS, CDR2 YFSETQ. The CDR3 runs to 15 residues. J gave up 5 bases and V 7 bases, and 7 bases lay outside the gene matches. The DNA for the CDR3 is TGCGCCAGCGGCCCCGGGACAGGGGGAACCGGGGAGCTGTTTTTT. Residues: CASGPGTGGTGELFF.

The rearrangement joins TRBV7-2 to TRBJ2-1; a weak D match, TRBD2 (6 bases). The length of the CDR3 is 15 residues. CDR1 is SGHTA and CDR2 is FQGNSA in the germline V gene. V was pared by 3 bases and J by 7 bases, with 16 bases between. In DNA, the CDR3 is TGTGCCAGCAGCTTTTATGCGGGGAACCGAAATGAGCAGTTCTTC. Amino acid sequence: CASSFYAGNRNEQFF.

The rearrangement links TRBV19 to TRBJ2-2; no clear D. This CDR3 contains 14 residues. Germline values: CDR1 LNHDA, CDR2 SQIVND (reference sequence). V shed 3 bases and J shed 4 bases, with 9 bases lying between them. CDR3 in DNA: TGTGCCAGTAGTATCCGTCCACTCACCGGGGAGCTGTTTTTT. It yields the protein CASSIRPLTGELFF.

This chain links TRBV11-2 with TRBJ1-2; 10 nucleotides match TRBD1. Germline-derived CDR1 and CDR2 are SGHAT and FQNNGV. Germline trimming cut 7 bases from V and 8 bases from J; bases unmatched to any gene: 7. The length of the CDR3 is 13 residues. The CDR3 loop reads CASKRQGAEGYTF. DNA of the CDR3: TGTGCCAGCAAGAGACAGGGGGCGGAGGGCTACACCTTC.